Detailed here is one T cell receptor beta chain. Its antigen is as yet unknown. It was patients with CD8+CD57+ cell expansion by flow cytometry who were chosen for sequencing. The template used for profiling TCR beta VDJ and CDR3 was genomic DNA. TCRdb independently ran MiXCR on the reads; one entry per CDR3 protein. The table lists 170,000 or so distinct CDR3 sequences, 40% to 60% of them singletons. The sample comes from a study of CD8+CD57+ T cells in acquired aplastic anemia. Study background: Each DNA sample taken from sorted CD4+ and CD8+ cells came to 3 to 3.5 ug on average.

Whole-study results and caveats: Patients and controls turned out to have twenty-nine CD8+ CDR3 sequences in common.

The sequence derives from a human donor with aplastic anemia. Material for sequencing was sorted CD4+, CD8+, or CD8+CD57+ T cells (not recorded which) from PBMCs.

The CDR3 bases are TGTGCCAGCGCAACAGGGAGGAGTGGCTACACCTTC. Residues: CASATGRSGYTF. The V gene is TRBV6-1, the J gene TRBJ1-2; weak D call: TRBD1 (6 bases). CDR1 and CDR2 (germline): MNHNS, SASEGT. The CDR3 spans 12 residues. V shed 8 bases and J shed 7 bases, with 14 bases lying between them.